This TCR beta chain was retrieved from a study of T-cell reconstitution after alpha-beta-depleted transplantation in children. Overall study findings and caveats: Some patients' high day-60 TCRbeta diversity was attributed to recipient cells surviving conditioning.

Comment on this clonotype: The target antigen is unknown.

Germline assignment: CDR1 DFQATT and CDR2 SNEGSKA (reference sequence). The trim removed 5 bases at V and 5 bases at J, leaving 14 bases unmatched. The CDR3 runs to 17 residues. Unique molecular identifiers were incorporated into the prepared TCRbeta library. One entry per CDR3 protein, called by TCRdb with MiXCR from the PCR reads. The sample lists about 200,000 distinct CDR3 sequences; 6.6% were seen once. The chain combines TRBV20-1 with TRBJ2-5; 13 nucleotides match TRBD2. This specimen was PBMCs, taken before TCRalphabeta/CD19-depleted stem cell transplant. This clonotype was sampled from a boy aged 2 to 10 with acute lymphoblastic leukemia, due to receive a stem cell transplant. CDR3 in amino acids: CSAAPGLAGLRRETQYF. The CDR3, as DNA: TGCAGTGCTGCACCGGGACTAGCGGGACTGAGGCGCGAGACCCAGTACTTC.